These 21 T cell receptor beta chains were sequenced from one sample in a study of vaccination and CD4 T cells after COVID-19. Oncomine TCR Beta short-read sequencing was applied to DNA from cultured CD4+ T cells. Each CDR3 protein gets one entry after TCRdb re-called the PCR reads with MiXCR. The top ten clones hold around 5.8% of a sample with around 20,000 distinct CDR3 sequences, roughly 42% of them seen once. For these TCRs, the target antigens are not known. Treatment described: roughly ten-day PBMC culture with coronavirus spike peptide pools or control peptides (ViraFEST assay). The material was CD4+ T cells from blood, cultured in vitro, obtained before SARS-CoV-2 vaccination. The receptors were sampled from a human donor who had recovered from COVID-19.

The chain is built from TRBV6-2 or TRBV6-3 and TRBJ2-1; perhaps D is TRBD1 or TRBD2 (6 bases each). CDR1 is MNHEY and CDR2 is SVGEGT in the germline V gene. This CDR3 is built from 15 residues. V lost 6 bases and J 7 bases, leaving 19 bases between the germline ends. CDR3 coding DNA: TGTGCCAGCAGGGAGGGCAGGGGCGGAATGAATGAGCAGTTCTTC. This codes for CASREGRGGMNEQFF.

The CDR3 spells CASSQEDRNTGELFF. In DNA form, the CDR3 reads TGTGCCAGCAGCCAAGAGGACCGAAACACCGGGGAGCTGTTTTTT. The chain is built from TRBV7-2 and TRBJ2-2; D unclear. Germline V lookup: CDR1 SGHTA, CDR2 FQGNSA. The CDR3 spans 15 residues. Trimming shortened V by 5 bases and J by 2 bases, and 12 bases separated the two germline ends.

The chain links TRBV28 to TRBJ2-1; the match to TRBD2 covers 7 bases. Trimming at V came to 7 bases and at J to 8 bases, leaving 8 bases not matched to a gene. CDR3 length: 13 amino acids. Looked up from germline, CDR1 is MDHEN and CDR2 is SYDVKM. CDR3 amino acids: CASITSGIHEQFF. For the CDR3, the DNA is TGTGCCAGCATTACCAGCGGGATACATGAGCAGTTCTTC.

The chain carries TRBV19 and TRBJ1-1, with D possibly being TRBD1 (6 bases). Germline-derived CDR1 and CDR2 are LNHDA and SQIVND (reference sequence). CDR3 length: 14 residues. V lost 6 bases to trimming and J lost 0 bases, with 11 bases between them. CDR3 residues: CASSRDTLNTEAFF. CDR3 in DNA: TGTGCCAGTAGCAGGGACACACTGAACACTGAAGCTTTCTTT.

The chain combines TRBV27 with TRBJ1-1; D is perhaps TRBD1 (5 bases). Trimming removed 4 bases from V and 5 bases from J, with 17 bases in between. Germline CDR1 and CDR2: MNHEY and SMNVEV (reference sequence). The CDR3 is 15 amino acids. CDR3 protein: CASSYPRRKGTEAFF. The CDR3 DNA reads TGTGCCAGCAGTTACCCCAGGCGGAAGGGGACTGAAGCTTTCTTT.

This clonotype has just a few counts. The V gene is TRBV15, the J gene TRBJ1-5; no clear D. This CDR3 comprises 14 residues. The V end lost 6 bases, the J end lost 3 bases, and 12 bases lay between the germline ends. Germline V gene data show CDR1 as LNHNV and CDR2 as YYDKDF (reference sequence). This CDR3 is CATRDRAPNQPQHF. CDR3 coding DNA: TGTGCCACCAGGGATAGGGCCCCCAATCAGCCCCAGCATTTT.

The chain couples TRBV20-1 to TRBJ1-1; D is ambiguous. Germline V gives CDR1 DFQATT, CDR2 SNEGSKA (reference sequence). Trimming cost V 4 bases and J 0 bases, with 9 bases left between them. This CDR3 has 13 amino acids. DNA of the CDR3: TGCAGTGCTAAAGGACTGATGAACACTGAAGCTTTCTTT. Amino acid sequence: CSAKGLMNTEAFF.

V is TRBV28 and J is TRBJ2-7, with 12 bases matching TRBD2. This CDR3 comprises 14 residues. J was trimmed by 3 bases and V by 6 bases; bases with no gene match: 3. Germline assignment: CDR1 MDHEN and CDR2 SYDVKM. CDR3 residues: CASRTSGRNYEQYF. In DNA, the CDR3 is TGTGCCAGCAGAACTAGCGGGAGGAACTACGAGCAGTACTTC.

The J gene is TRBJ2-2, the V gene TRBV6-1, with TRBD1 matching 11 bases. V dropped 2 bases and J dropped 4; count of bases not matched to a gene: 3. The CDR3 loop spans 16 amino acids. Germline V CDR1 and CDR2: MNHNS, SASEGT. CDR3 nucleotides: TGTGCCAGCAGTGAAACGGGACAGGGGGGCACCGGGGAGCTGTTTTTT. Amino acids: CASSETGQGGTGELFF.

The chain couples TRBV28 to TRBJ1-5; D not certain. This CDR3 comprises 16 residues. Germline lookup yields CDR1 MDHEN and CDR2 SYDVKM. V lost 5 bases to trimming and J lost 5 bases, with 19 bases between them. CDR3 residues: CASSPTTRGVDQPQHF. In nucleotides, the CDR3 is TGTGCCAGCAGTCCGACGACACGGGGTGTGGATCAGCCCCAGCATTTT.

This clonotype showed up just a few times. The V and J genes are TRBV19 and TRBJ1-1, with D unresolved. Trimming cost V 6 bases and J 1 base, with 15 bases left between them. The CDR3 covers 15 residues. Germline V gene data show CDR1 as LNHDA and CDR2 as SQIVND (reference sequence). CDR3 sequence (DNA): TGTGCCAGTAGCCTATTAGGAACAGCGAACACTGAAGCTTTCTTT. It encodes CASSLLGTANTEAFF.

V is TRBV20-1 and J is TRBJ2-7; D might be TRBD2 (6 bases). Germline loops: CDR1 DFQATT, CDR2 SNEGSKA (reference sequence). V lost 1 base to trimming and J lost 6 bases, with 16 bases between them. The CDR3 sequence is 14 residues long. CDR3 amino acids: CSARVTSSTAEQYF. In DNA, the CDR3 is TGCAGTGCTAGAGTAACTAGCTCGACGGCCGAGCAGTACTTC.

This clonotype was picked up one time. This rearrangement joins TRBV28 to TRBJ2-7; a weak D match, TRBD2 (5 bases). Germline loops: CDR1 MDHEN, CDR2 SYDVKM. CDR3 length equals 12 residues. V lost 1 base and J lost 7, with 8 bases in between. The CDR3 region is CASSLYGREQYF. Written as DNA, the CDR3 is TGTGCCAGCAGTTTATATGGGAGAGAGCAGTACTTC.

The J gene is TRBJ2-7, the V gene TRBV11-1, with 8 bases matching TRBD2. CDR3 length: 14 amino acids. From germline, CDR1 is SGHAT and CDR2 FQDESV (reference sequence). Germline trimming cut 4 bases from V and 2 bases from J; bases unmatched to any gene: 4. CDR3 loop: CASSYSGRTYEQYF. In DNA form, the CDR3 reads TGTGCCAGCAGCTACAGCGGGAGAACCTACGAGCAGTACTTC.

Comments on this clonotype: Relative to the germline gene, one junction end is altered; a read error may explain this. The gene calls are TRBV7-2 and TRBJ2-3; 11 nucleotides agree with TRBD2. CDR1 and CDR2 (germline): SGHTA, FQGNSA. The CDR3 sequence is 15 residues long. The CDR3 here is CASRLAGGRTDTQYF. Written as DNA, the CDR3 is TGTGCCAGCAGATTAGCGGGAGGGCGCACAGATACGCAGTATTTT.

The chain has TRBV20-1 and TRBJ2-1; D unresolved. Germline assignment: CDR1 DFQATT and CDR2 SNEGSKA (reference sequence). Deletions cut 1 base from V and 1 base from J, with 8 bases between. This CDR3 is 14 amino acids long. The CDR3 DNA follows: TGCAGTGCTAGAGGGGCCAGTTCCTACAATGAGCAGTTCTTC. The encoded protein is CSARGASSYNEQFF.

A few counts support this clonotype. This sequence joins TRBV20-1 and TRBJ2-3; no definite D call. V was clipped by 4 bases and J by 0 bases, with 11 bases between them. CDR1 and CDR2 from the germline V gene are DFQATT and SNEGSKA (reference sequence). The CDR3 is 14 residues long. The CDR3 protein is CSANPRSSTDTQYF. The CDR3 bases are TGCAGTGCTAACCCGCGGAGTAGCACAGATACGCAGTATTTT.

This clonotype was found once. V is TRBV10-2 and J is TRBJ2-5; D may be TRBD2 (6 bases). The CDR3 runs to 18 residues. Germline V gene data show CDR1 as WSHSY and CDR2 as SAAADI. Trimming took off 4 bases at V and 1 base at J, with 22 bases between the two ends. The CDR3 coding sequence is TGCGCCAGCAGTGGGCCCGCATTAGCGGCGGCCGTCCAAGAGACCCAGTACTTC. The encoded protein is CASSGPALAAAVQETQYF.

This chain connects TRBV24-1 to TRBJ2-3; D remains unclear. The germline V and J ends were trimmed by 1 base and 7 bases, with 8 bases remaining between them. Germline CDR1 is KGHDR and CDR2 is SFDVKD. The CDR3 is 13 amino acids. CDR3 sequence: CATSDFKTYTQYF. The CDR3 nucleotides are TGTGCCACCAGTGATTTCAAGACATATACGCAGTATTTT.

The chain uses TRBV30 and TRBJ1-6; TRBD1 might be the D (5 bases). Trimming left V 7 bases short and J 4 bases short, with 14 bases between. In germline, CDR1 is GTSNPN, CDR2 SVGIG (reference sequence). The CDR3 spans 14 residues. CDR3 loop: CALTRGPYNSPLHF. The CDR3 DNA sequence: TGTGCCTTGACCCGGGGCCCTTATAATTCACCCCTCCACTTT.

This clonotype has just a few counts. The chain joins TRBV6-2 or TRBV6-3 to TRBJ2-3; 9 positions match TRBD1. Germline assignment: CDR1 MNHEY and CDR2 SVGEGT. The length of the CDR3 is 12 residues. V lost 8 bases and J lost 4; bases outside the gene matches: 1. CDR3 nucleotides: TGTGCCAGCGGACAGGGGTCAGATACGCAGTATTTT. Amino acid sequence: CASGQGSDTQYF.